Below, one TCR beta chain is given with its context. The target antigen is unknown. This entry belongs to a study of early stage breast cancer tumors. Study-wide context: Most invasive tumors, twelve of 16, were ER+/PR+/HER2-. Average read coverage per sample was roughly 9.3-fold. Study results and limitations: Commonly generated sequences made up most enriched TCRB sequences shared between patients. Tumor and normal breast were distinguished via blood comparison in 14 of 16 patients.

V was pared by 3 bases and J by 1 base, with 10 bases between. The CDR3 loop spans 15 amino acids. Germline V gives CDR1 SGHVS, CDR2 FQNEAQ. Clones were sequenced by immunoSEQ multiplex PCR, and TCRdb holds only the in-frame ones, with some missing. Of nearly 70,000 clones in the sample, over 80% were seen once. The chain combines TRBV7-8 with TRBJ2-1, with D possibly being TRBD2 (5 bases). The TCR originated in a person between 35 and 49 years old with breast cancer. Specimen: blood. The CDR3 sequence: CASSFLGVSYNEQFF. DNA for the CDR3: TGTGCCAGCAGCTTTCTCGGGGTATCCTACAATGAGCAGTTCTTC.